Below are 2 T cell receptor beta chains sequenced from a single sample in a study of T cells in localized non-small cell lung cancer. Repertoires were generated with immunoSEQ multiplex PCR, while TCRdb's copy carries only in-frame clones and drops some. The sample includes some 64,000 clones, roughly 76% seen only once; the top ten take around 4.6%. The sample consisted of PBMCs, taken before any cancer treatment. The receptors shown here come from a man between 40 and 70 years old with stage II lung adenocarcinoma.

The chain joins TRBV5-1 to TRBJ2-3, with TRBD2 matching over 8 bases. CDR3 length equals 11 residues. Germline loops: CDR1 SGHRS, CDR2 YFSETQ. Trimming removed 8 bases from V and 5 bases from J; junction bases left unmatched: 1. DNA for the CDR3: TGCGCCAGTCTAGCGGGAGATACGCAGTATTTT. Amino acid sequence: CASLAGDTQYF.

The genes are TRBV7-9 and TRBJ1-4; no clear D. This CDR3 comprises 12 residues. Germline CDR1 reads SEHNR; CDR2 reads FQNEAQ (reference sequence). Trimming removed 9 bases from V and 8 bases from J, with 13 bases in between. The CDR3 DNA reads TGTGCCAGTGGGCAGGCCGCAGAAAAACTGTTTTTT. This translates into CASGQAAEKLFF.